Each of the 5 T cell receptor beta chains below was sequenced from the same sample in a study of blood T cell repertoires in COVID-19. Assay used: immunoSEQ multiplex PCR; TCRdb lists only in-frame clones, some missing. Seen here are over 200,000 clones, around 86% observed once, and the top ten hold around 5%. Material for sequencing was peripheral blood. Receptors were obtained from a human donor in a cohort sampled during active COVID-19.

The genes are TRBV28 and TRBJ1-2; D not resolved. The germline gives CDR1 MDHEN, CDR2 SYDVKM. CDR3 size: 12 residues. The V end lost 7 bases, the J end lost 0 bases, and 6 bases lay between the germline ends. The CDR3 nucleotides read TGTGCCAGCACCACAACTAACTATGGCTACACCTTC. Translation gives CASTTTNYGYTF.

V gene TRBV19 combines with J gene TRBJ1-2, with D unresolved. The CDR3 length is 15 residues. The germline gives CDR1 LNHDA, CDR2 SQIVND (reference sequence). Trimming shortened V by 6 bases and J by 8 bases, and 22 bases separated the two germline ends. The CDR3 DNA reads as TGTGCCAGTAGCTCCGCGGAGGCGGGTGATAGGGGCTACACCTTC. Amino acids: CASSSAEAGDRGYTF.

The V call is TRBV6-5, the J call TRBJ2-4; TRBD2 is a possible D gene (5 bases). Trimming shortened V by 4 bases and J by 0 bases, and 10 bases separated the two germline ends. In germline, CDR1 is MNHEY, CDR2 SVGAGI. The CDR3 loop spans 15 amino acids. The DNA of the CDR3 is TGTGCCAGCAGTTCCCCAGCGGTAGCCAAAAACATTCAGTACTTC. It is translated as CASSSPAVAKNIQYF.

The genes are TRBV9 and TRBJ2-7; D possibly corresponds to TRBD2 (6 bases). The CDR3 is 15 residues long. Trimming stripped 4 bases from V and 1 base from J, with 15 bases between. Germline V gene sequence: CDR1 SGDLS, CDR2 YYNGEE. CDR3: CASSPLVGRSYEQYF. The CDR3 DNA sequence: TGTGCCAGCAGCCCCCTAGTAGGGAGGTCCTACGAGCAGTACTTC.

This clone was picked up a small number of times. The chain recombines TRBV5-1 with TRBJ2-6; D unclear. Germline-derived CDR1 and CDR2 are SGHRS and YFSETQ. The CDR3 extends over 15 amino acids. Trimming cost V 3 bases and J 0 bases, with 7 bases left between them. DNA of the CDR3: TGCGCCAGCAGCTCCGACACCTCTGGGGCCAACGTCCTGACTTTC. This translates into CASSSDTSGANVLTF.